The clone carrying this TCR beta chain ranks as medium-sized in terms of frequency. The antigen is unknown. The data stem from a study of T cell clusters in autoimmune cytopenias. The overall study: The median distinct TRB clonotype count was approximately 2,500 per sample, from a median 51,575 reads. Study results and caveats: TRB repertoire shifts in secondary cytopenia and chronic lymphocytic leukemia mostly reflected lymphoma, not autoimmunity. Physiological T cell clusters of healthy donors were apparently absent in primary autoimmune cytopenia patients. Functional roles of the in silico T cell clusters still await experimental validation.

TRB was amplified by touch-down multiplex PCR, primer pools A and B combined. No DNA is given; TCRdb re-called the multiplex PCR reads and lists each CDR3 protein once. This sample's table reports approximately 8,100 distinct CDR3 sequences. Germline CDR1 is SGHKS and CDR2 is YYEKEE (reference sequence). This CDR3 comprises 16 residues. TRB amplification used roughly 250 ng of peripheral blood genomic DNA. The sample taken for sequencing was peripheral blood. The V call is TRBV5-5, the J call TRBJ2-6. This receptor was obtained from a human donor with an autoimmune cytopenia or autoimmune hepatitis (not recorded which). This CDR3 is CASSLGPHSGANVLTF.